What follows is one TCR beta chain and its context. Its antigen is currently unknown. Germline V gives CDR1 SGHTA, CDR2 FQGNSA. Trimming stripped 0 bases from V and 0 bases from J, with 11 bases between. The CDR3 has 16 amino acids. The source of the sample is a study of Ad26.COV2.S vaccination and SARS-CoV-2 variants. Study information: The study gave Ad26.COV2.S intramuscularly, once or twice 56 days apart.

Regarding the study as a whole: The authors reported substantial breadth in spike-specific CD8+ and CD4+ T cell responses after vaccination. Placebo recipients showed lower spike-specific TCR breadth than vaccinees. It was found that vaccine and placebo recipients had similar non-spike TCR breadth.

As to treatment: over 15 received Ad26.COV2.S at low or high dose, single or two shots; 5 received placebo; per-sample allocation not given. Material that was analyzed had been drawn on day 63 after the first vaccine or placebo injection. Data came from immunoSEQ multiplex PCR; TCRdb stores just in-frame clones and leaves some out. The table shows about 420,000 clones, with approximately 88% occurring only once. The receptor was derived from a person aged 18-60 years who received the Ad26.COV2.S COVID-19 vaccine or a placebo. J is TRBJ2-5 and V is TRBV7-2; D ambiguous. The source was peripheral blood, collected in a trial of Ad26.COV2.S vaccine versus placebo. CDR3 residues: CASSLAASRDQETQYF. The CDR3 nucleotides are TGTGCCAGCAGCTTAGCGGCTAGTCGGGACCAAGAGACCCAGTACTTC. The variable domain in full, completed from reference TRBV7-2 and TRBJ2-5, reads GAGVSQSPSNKVTEKGKDVELRCDPISGHTALYWYRQSLGQGLEFLIYFQGNSAPDKSGLPSDRFSAERTGGSVSTLTIQRTQQEDSAVYLCASSLAASRDQETQYFGPGTRLLVL.